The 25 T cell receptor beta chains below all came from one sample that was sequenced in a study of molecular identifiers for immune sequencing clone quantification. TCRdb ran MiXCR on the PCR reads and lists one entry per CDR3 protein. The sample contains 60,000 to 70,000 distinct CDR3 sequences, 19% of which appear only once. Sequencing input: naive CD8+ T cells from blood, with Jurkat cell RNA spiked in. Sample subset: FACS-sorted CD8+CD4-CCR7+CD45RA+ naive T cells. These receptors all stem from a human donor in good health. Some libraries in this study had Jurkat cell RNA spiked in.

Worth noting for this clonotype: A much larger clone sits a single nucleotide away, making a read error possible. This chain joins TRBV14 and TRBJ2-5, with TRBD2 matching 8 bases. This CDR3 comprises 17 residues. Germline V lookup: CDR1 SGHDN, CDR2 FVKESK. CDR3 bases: TGTGCCGGCAGCCAATTTGGGGTAGCGGGACTTCAAGAGACCCAGTACTTC. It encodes CAGSQFGVAGLQETQYF.

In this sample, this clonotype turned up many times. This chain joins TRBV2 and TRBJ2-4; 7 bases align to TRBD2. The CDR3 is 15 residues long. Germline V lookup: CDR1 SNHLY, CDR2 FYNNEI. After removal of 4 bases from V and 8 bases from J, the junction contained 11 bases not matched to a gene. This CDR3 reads CASSGFGGSWDIQYF. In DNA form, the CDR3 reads TGTGCCAGCAGTGGATTTGGCGGGAGTTGGGACATTCAGTACTTC. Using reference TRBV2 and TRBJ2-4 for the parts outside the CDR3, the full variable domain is EPEVTQTPSHQVTQMGQEVILRCVPISNHLYFYWYRQILGQKVEFLVSFYNNEISEKSEIFDDQFSVERPDGSNFTLKIRSTKLEDSAMYFCASSGFGGSWDIQYFGAGTRLSVL.

The CDR3 spells CASSFWQERNTEAFF. The CDR3 region has the DNA TGTGCCAGCAGTTTTTGGCAGGAGAGGAACACTGAAGCTTTCTTT. The chain recombines TRBV28 with TRBJ1-1; D remains unclear. V lost 3 bases, J lost 1 base, and 12 bases lay in between. The V gene's germline CDR1 is MDHEN and CDR2 SYDVKM. CDR3 size: 15 residues. Drawing the rest from reference TRBV28 and TRBJ1-1, the complete variable domain is DVKVTQSSRYLVKRTGEKVFLECVQDMDHENMFWYRQDPGLGLRLIYFSYDVKMKEKGDIPEGYSVSREKKERFSLILESASTNQTSMYLCASSFWQERNTEAFFGQGTRLTVV.

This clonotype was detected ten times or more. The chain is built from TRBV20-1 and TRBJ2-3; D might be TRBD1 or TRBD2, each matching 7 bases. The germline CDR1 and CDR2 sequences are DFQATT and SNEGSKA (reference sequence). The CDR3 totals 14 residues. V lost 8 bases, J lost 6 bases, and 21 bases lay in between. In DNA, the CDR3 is TGCAGTAGCCCCAGGGGGGGTCGGGTCGATACGCAGTATTTT. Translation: CSSPRGGRVDTQYF.

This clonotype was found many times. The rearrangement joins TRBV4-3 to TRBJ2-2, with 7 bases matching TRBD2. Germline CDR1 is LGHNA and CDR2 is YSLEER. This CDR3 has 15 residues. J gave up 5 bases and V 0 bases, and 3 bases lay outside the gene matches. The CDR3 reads CASSQDRLATGELFF. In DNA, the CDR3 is TGCGCCAGCAGCCAAGATCGACTAGCTACCGGGGAGCTGTTTTTT.

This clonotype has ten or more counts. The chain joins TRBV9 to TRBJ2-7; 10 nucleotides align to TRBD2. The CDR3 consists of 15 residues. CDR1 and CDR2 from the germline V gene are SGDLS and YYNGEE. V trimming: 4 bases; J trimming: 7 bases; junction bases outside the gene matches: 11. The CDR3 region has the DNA TGTGCCAGCAGCCCCTGGCTAGCGGGAGATCAGGAGCAGTACTTC. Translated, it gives CASSPWLAGDQEQYF.

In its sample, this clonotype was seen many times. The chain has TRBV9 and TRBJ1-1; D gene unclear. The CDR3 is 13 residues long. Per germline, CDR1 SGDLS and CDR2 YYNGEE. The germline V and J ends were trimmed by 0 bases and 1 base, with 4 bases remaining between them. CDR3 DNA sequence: TGTGCCAGCAGCGTAGAACCGAACACTGAAGCTTTCTTT. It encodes CASSVEPNTEAFF.

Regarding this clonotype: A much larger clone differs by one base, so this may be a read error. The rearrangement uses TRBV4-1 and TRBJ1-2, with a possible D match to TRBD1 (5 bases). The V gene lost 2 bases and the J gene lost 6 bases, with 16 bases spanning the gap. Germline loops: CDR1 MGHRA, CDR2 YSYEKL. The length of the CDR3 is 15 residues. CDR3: CASSQPPQGKNGYTF. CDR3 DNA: TGCGCCAGCAGCCAACCCCCGCAGGGAAAAAATGGCTACACCTTC.

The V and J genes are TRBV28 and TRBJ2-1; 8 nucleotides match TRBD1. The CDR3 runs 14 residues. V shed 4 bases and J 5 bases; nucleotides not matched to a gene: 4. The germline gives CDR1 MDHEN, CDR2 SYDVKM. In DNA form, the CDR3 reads TGTGCCAGCAGTTCCCGGGACAGGAACAATGAGCAGTTCTTC. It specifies CASSSRDRNNEQFF. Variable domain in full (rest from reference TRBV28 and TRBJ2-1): DVKVTQSSRYLVKRTGEKVFLECVQDMDHENMFWYRQDPGLGLRLIYFSYDVKMKEKGDIPEGYSVSREKKERFSLILESASTNQTSMYLCASSSRDRNNEQFFGPGTRLTVL.

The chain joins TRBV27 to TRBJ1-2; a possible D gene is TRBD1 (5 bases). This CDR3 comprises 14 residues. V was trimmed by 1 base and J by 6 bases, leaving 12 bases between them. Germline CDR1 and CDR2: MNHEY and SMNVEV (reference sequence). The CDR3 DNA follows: TGTGCCAGCAGTTTATTCGGGAGGGGTAATGGCTACACCTTC. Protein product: CASSLFGRGNGYTF.

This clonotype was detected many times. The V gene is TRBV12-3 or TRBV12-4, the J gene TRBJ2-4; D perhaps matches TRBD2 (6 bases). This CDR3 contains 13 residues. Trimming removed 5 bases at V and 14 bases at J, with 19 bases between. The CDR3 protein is CASSLGTPGGEYF. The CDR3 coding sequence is TGTGCCAGCAGTCTTGGGACTCCCGGTGGGGAGTACTTC.

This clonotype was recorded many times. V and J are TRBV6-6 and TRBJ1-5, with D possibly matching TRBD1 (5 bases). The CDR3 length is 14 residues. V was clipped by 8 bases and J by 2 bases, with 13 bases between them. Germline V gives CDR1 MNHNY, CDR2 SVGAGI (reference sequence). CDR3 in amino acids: CASWVSGGNQPQHF. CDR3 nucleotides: TGTGCCAGCTGGGTATCGGGGGGCAATCAGCCCCAGCATTTT.

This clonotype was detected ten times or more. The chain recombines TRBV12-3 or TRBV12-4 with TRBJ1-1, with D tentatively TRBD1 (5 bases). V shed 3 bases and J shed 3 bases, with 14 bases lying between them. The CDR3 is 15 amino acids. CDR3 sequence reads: CASSLGRGTDTEAFF. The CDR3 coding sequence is TGTGCCAGCAGTTTGGGTCGGGGCACGGACACTGAAGCTTTCTTT.

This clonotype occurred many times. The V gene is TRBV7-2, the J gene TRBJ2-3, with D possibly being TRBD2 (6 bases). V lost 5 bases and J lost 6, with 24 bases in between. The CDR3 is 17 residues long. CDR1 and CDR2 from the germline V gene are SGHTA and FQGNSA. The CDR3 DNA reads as TGTGCCAGCAGCGCCCACTCGGTGGGGGGAGAGGCGGATACGCAGTATTTT. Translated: CASSAHSVGGEADTQYF.

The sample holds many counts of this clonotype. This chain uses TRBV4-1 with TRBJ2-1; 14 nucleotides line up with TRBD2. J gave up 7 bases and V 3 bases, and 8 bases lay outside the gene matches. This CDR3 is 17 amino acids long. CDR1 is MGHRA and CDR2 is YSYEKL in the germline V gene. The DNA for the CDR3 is TGCGCCAGCAGCCAGGGACTAGCGGGAGTAGTTCTTAATGAGCAGTTCTTC. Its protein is CASSQGLAGVVLNEQFF.

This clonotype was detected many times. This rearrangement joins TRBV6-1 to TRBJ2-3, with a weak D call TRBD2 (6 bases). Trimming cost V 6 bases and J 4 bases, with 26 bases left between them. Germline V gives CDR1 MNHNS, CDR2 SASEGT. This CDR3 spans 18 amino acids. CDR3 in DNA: TGTGCCAGCAGGGGAGGTGGCCGGTTCCCCTCTTGGTCAGATACGCAGTATTTT. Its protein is CASRGGGRFPSWSDTQYF.

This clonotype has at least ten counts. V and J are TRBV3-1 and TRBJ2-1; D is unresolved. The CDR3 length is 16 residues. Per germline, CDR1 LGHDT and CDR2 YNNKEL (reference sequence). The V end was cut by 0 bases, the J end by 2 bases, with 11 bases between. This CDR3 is CASSQDEARPYNEQFF. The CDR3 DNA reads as TGTGCCAGCAGCCAAGATGAGGCTAGACCCTACAATGAGCAGTTCTTC.

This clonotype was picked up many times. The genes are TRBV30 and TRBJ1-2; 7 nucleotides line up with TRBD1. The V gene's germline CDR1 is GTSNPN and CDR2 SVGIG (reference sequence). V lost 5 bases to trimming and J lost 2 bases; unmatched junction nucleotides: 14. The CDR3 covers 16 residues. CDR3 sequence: CAWDEASGTANYGYTF. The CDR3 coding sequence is TGTGCCTGGGACGAGGCCTCCGGGACAGCCAACTATGGCTACACCTTC.

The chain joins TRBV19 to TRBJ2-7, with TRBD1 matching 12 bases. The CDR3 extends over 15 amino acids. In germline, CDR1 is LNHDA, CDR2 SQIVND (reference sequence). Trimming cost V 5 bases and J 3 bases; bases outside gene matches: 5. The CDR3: CASSAGTGGFYEQYF. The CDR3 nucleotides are TGTGCCAGTAGTGCCGGGACAGGGGGCTTCTACGAGCAGTACTTC.

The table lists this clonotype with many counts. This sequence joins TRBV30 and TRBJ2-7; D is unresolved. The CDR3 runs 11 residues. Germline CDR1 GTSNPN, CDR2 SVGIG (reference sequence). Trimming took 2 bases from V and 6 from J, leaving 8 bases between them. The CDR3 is CAWSTVSEQYF. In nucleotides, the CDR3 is TGTGCCTGGAGTACAGTCTCCGAGCAGTACTTC.

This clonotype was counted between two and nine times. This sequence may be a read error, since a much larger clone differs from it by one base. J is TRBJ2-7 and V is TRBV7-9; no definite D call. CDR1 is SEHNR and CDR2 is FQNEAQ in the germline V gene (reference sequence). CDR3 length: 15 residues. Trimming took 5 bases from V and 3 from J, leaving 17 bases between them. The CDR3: CASSPQDGPYYEQYF. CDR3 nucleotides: TGTGCCAGCAGCCCTCAGGACGGACCATACTACGAGCAGTACTTC.

The CDR3 is CASSMGGSYNEQFF. In DNA, the CDR3 is TGTGCCAGTAGTATGGGGGGGTCCTACAATGAGCAGTTCTTC. This rearrangement joins TRBV19 to TRBJ2-1, with 7 bases aligning to TRBD2. CDR3 size: 14 residues. Trimming cost V 3 bases and J 1 base; bases outside gene matches: 0. Germline V CDR1 and CDR2: LNHDA, SQIVND (reference sequence).

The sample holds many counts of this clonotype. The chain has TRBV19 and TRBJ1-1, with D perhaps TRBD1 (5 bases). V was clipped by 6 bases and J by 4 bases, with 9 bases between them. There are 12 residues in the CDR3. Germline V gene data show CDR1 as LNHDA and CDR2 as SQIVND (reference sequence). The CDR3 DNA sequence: TGTGCCAGTAGATCGGGGGGCACTGAAGCTTTCTTT. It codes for CASRSGGTEAFF. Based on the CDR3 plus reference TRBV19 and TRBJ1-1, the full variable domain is DGGITQSPKYLFRKEGQNVTLSCEQNLNHDAMYWYRQDPGQGLRLIYYSQIVNDFQKGDIAEGYSVSREKKESFPLTVTSAQKNPTAFYLCASRSGGTEAFFGQGTRLTVV.

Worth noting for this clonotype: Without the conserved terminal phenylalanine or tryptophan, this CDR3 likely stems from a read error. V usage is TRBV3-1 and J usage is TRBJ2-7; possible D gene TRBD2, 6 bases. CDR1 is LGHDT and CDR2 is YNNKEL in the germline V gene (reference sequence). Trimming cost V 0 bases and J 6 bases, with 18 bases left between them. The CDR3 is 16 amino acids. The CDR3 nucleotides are TGTGCCAGCAGCCAAGATCAGGGACTGTCTATTCTCGAGCAGTACCTC. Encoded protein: CASSQDQGLSILEQYL.

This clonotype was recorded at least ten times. The DNA of the CDR3 is TGTGCCAGCAGTTCGGGGATTAGCAATCAGCCCCAGCATTTT. Its protein is CASSSGISNQPQHF. The V call is TRBV28, the J call TRBJ1-5, with D uncertain. CDR1 MDHEN and CDR2 SYDVKM come from the germline V gene. The CDR3 is 14 amino acids. V was clipped by 4 bases and J by 0 bases, with 7 bases between them.